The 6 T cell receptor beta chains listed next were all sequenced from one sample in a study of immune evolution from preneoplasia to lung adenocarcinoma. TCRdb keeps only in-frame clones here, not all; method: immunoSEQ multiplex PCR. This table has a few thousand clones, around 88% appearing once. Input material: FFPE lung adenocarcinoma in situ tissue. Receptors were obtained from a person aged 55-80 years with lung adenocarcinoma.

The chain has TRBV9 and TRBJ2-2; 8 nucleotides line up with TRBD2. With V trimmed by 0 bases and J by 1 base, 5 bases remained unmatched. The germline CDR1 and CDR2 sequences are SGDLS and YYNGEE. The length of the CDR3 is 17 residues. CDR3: CASSVATSGGNTGELFF. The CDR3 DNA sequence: TGTGCCAGCAGCGTAGCTACGAGCGGGGGGAACACCGGGGAGCTGTTTTTT.

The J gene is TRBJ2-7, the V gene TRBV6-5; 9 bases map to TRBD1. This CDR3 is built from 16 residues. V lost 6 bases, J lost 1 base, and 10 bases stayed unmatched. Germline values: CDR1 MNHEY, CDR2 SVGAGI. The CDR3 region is CASRYLPTGGSYEQYF. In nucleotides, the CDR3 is TGTGCCAGCAGGTACCTTCCGACAGGGGGTTCCTACGAGCAGTACTTC.

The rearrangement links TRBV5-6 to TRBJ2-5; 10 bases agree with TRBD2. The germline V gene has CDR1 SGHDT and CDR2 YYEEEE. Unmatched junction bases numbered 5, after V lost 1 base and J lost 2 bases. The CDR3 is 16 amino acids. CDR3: CASSLRGTSVQETQYF. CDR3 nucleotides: TGTGCCAGCAGCTTGCGAGGGACTAGCGTACAAGAGACCCAGTACTTC.

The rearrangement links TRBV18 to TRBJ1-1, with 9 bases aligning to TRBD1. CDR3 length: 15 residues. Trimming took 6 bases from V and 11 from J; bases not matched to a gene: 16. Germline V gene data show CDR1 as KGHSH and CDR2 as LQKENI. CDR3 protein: CASSLFEQGARVAFF. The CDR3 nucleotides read TGTGCCAGCTCGCTCTTCGAACAGGGGGCGCGGGTTGCTTTCTTT.

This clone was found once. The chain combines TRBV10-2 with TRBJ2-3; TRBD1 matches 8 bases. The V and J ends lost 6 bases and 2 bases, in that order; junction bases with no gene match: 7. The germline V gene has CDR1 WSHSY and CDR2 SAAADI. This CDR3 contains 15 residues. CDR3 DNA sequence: TGCGCCAGCAGGGGGACAGGATATTTCACAGATACGCAGTATTTT. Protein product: CASRGTGYFTDTQYF.

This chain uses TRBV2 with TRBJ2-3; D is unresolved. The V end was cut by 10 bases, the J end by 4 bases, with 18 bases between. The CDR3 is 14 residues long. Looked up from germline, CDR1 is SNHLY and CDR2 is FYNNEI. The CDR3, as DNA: TGTGCCACCCTCCCCGGGCGTGTCGCAGATACGCAGTATTTT. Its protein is CATLPGRVADTQYF.